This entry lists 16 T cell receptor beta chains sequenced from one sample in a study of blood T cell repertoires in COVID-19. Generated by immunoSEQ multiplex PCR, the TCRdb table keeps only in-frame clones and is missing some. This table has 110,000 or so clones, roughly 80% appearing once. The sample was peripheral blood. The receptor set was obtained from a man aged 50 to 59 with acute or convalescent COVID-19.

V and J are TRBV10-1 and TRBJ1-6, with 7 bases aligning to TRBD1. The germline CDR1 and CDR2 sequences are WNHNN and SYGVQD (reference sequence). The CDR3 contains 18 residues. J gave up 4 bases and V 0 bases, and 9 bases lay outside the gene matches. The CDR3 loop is CASSESGLTGRYNSPLHF. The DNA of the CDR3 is TGCGCCAGCAGTGAGTCAGGGTTGACAGGGAGGTATAATTCACCCCTCCACTTT.

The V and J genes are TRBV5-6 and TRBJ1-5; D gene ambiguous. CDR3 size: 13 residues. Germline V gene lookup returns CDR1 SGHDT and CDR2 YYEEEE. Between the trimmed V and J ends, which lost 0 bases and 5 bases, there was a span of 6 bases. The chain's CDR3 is CASSLGRDQPQHF. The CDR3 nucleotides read TGTGCCAGCAGCTTGGGGCGGGATCAGCCCCAGCATTTT.

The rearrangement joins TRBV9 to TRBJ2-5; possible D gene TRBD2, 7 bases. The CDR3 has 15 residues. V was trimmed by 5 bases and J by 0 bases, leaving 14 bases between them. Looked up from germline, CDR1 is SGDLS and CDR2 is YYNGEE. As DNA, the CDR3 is TGTGCCAGCAGTCGTGGGGGGGCGTACCAAGAGACCCAGTACTTC. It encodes CASSRGGAYQETQYF.

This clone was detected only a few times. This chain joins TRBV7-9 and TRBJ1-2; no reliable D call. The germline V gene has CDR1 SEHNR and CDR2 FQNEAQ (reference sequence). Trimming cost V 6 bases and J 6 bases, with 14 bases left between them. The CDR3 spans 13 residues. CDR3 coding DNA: TGTGCCAGCAGTGCGAACGGCGGGGATGGCTACACCTTC. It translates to CASSANGGDGYTF. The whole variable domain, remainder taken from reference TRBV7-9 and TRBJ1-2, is DTGVSQNPRHKITKRGQNVTFRCDPISEHNRLYWYRQTLGQGPEFLTYFQNEAQLEKSRLLSDRFSAERPKGSFSTLEIQRTEQGDSAMYLCASSANGGDGYTFGSGTRLTVV.

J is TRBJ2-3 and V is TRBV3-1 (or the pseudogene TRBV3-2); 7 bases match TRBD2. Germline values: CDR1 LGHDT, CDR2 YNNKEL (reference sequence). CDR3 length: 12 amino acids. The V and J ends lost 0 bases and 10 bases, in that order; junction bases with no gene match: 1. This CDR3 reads CASSQEGRAQYF. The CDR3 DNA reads TGTGCCAGCAGCCAAGAGGGGAGGGCGCAGTATTTT.

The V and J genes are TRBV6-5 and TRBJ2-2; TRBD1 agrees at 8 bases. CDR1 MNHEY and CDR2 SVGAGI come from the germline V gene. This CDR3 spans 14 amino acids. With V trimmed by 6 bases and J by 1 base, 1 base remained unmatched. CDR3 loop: CASRGTGNTGELFF. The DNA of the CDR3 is TGTGCCAGCAGGGGGACAGGGAACACCGGGGAGCTGTTTTTT.

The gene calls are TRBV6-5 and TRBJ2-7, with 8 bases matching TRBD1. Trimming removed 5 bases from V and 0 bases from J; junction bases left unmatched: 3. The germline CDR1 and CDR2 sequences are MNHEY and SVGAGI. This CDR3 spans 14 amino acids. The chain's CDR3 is CASSRQGLSYEQYF. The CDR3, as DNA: TGTGCCAGCAGTAGACAGGGGCTCTCCTACGAGCAGTACTTC.

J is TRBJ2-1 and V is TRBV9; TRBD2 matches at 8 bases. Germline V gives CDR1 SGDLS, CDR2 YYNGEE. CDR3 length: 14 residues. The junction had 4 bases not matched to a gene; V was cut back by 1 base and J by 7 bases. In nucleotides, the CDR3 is TGTGCCAGCAGCGTAAGGACTAGCAGGAATGAGCAGTTCTTC. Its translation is CASSVRTSRNEQFF.

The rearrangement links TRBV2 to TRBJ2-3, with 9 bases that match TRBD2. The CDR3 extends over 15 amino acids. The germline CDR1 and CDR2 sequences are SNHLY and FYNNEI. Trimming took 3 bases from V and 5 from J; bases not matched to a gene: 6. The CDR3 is CASSDVAGVGDTQYF. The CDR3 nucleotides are TGTGCCAGCAGTGACGTAGCGGGGGTGGGAGATACGCAGTATTTT. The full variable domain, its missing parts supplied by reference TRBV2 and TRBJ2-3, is EPEVTQTPSHQVTQMGQEVILRCVPISNHLYFYWYRQILGQKVEFLVSFYNNEISEKSEIFDDQFSVERPDGSNFTLKIRSTKLEDSAMYFCASSDVAGVGDTQYFGPGTRLTVL.

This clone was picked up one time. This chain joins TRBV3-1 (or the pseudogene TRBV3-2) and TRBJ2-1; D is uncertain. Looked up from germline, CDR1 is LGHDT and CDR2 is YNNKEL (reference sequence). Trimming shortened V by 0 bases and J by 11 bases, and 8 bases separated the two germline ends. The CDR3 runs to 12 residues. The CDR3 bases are TGTGCCAGCAGCCAAGAAACACCAAAGCAGTTCTTC. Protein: CASSQETPKQFF.

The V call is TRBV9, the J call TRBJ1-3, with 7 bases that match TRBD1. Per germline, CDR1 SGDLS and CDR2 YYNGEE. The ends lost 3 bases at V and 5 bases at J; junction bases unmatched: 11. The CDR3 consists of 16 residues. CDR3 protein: CASSEDPNRGRNTIYF. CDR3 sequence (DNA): TGTGCCAGCAGCGAGGACCCAAACAGGGGTAGAAACACCATATATTTT.

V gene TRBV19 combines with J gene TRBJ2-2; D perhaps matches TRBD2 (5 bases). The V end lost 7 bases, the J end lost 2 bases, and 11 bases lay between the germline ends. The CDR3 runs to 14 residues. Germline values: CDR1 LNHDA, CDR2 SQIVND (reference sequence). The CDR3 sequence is CASTRVVNTGELFF. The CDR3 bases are TGTGCCAGTACGAGGGTAGTTAACACCGGGGAGCTGTTTTTT.

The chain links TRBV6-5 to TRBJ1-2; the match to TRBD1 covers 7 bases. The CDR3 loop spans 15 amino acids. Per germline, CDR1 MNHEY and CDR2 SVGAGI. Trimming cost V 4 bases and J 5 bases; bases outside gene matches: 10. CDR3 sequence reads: CASSSVDRVGYGYTF. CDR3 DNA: TGTGCCAGCAGTTCCGTCGACAGGGTGGGATATGGCTACACCTTC.

The CDR3 spells CASSVQGTEAFF. DNA for the CDR3: TGTGCCAGTAGTGTACAGGGTACTGAAGCTTTCTTT. The chain combines TRBV19 with TRBJ1-1; a weak D match, TRBD1 (6 bases). Germline V lookup: CDR1 LNHDA, CDR2 SQIVND (reference sequence). The CDR3 totals 12 residues. V was pared by 5 bases and J by 5 bases, with 9 bases between. Together with reference TRBV19 and TRBJ1-1, the CDR3 gives the full variable domain: DGGITQSPKYLFRKEGQNVTLSCEQNLNHDAMYWYRQDPGQGLRLIYYSQIVNDFQKGDIAEGYSVSREKKESFPLTVTSAQKNPTAFYLCASSVQGTEAFFGQGTRLTVV.

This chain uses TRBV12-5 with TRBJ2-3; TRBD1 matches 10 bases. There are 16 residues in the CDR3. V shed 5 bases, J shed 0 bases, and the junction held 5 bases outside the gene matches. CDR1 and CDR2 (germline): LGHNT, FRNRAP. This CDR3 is CASGHGDRGSTDTQYF. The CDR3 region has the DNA TGTGCTAGTGGTCACGGGGACAGGGGAAGCACAGATACGCAGTATTTT. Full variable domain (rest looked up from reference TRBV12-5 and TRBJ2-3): DARVTQTPRHKVTEMGQEVTMRCQPILGHNTVFWYRQTMMQGLELLAYFRNRAPLDDSGMPKDRFSAEMPDATLATLKIQPSEPRDSAVYFCASGHGDRGSTDTQYFGPGTRLTVL.

This CDR3 reads CASSPPNRDYGYTF. The CDR3 nucleotides read TGTGCCAGCTCACCACCGAACAGGGACTATGGCTACACCTTC. The J gene is TRBJ1-2, the V gene TRBV18; a possible D gene is TRBD1 (6 bases). Germline loops: CDR1 KGHSH, CDR2 LQKENI. Deletions cut 0 bases from V and 3 bases from J, with 8 bases between. CDR3 size: 14 residues.